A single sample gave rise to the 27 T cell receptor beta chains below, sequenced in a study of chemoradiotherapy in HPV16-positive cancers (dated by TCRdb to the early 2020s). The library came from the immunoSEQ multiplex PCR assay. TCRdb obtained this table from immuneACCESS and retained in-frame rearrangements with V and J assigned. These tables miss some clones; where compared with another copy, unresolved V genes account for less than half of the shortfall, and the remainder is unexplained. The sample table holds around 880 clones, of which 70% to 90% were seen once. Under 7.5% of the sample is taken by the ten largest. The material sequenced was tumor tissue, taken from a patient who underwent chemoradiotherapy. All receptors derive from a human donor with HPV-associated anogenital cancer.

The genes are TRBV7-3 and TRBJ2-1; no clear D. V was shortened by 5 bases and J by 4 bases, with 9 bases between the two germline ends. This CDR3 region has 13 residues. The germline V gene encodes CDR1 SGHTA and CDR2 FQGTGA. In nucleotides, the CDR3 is TGTGCCAGCAGCGGCGGCGGATACAATGAGCAGTTCTTC. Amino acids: CASSGGGYNEQFF.

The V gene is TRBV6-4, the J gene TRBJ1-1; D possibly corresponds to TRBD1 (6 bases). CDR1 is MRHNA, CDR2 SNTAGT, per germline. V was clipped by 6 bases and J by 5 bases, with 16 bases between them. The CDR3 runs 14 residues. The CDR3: CASSMGAERTEAFF. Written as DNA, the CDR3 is TGTGCCAGCAGCATGGGGGCAGAAAGGACTGAAGCTTTCTTT.

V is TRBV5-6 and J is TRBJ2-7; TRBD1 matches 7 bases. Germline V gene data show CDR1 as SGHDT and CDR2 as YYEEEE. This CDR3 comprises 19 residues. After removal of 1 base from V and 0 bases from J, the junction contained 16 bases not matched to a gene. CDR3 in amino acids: CASSLKRVGTGARSYEQYF. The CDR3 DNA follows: TGTGCCAGCAGCTTGAAAAGGGTGGGAACAGGGGCCCGCTCCTACGAGCAGTACTTC.

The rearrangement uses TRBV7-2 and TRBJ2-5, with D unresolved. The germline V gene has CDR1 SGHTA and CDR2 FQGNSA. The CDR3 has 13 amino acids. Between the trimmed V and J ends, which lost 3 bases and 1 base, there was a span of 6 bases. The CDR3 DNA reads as TGTGCCAGCAGCTTCGGCGGCCAAGAGACCCAGTACTTC. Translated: CASSFGGQETQYF. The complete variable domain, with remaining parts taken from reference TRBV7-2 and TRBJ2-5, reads GAGVSQSPSNKVTEKGKDVELRCDPISGHTALYWYRQSLGQGLEFLIYFQGNSAPDKSGLPSDRFSAERTGGSVSTLTIQRTQQEDSAVYLCASSFGGQETQYFGPGTRLLVL.

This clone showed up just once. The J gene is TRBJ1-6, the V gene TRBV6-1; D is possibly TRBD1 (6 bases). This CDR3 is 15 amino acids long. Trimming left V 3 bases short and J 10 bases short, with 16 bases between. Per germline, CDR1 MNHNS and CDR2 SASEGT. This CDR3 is CASSDLDRLSSPLHF. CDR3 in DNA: TGTGCCAGCAGTGACCTTGACAGGCTGAGCTCACCCCTCCACTTT.

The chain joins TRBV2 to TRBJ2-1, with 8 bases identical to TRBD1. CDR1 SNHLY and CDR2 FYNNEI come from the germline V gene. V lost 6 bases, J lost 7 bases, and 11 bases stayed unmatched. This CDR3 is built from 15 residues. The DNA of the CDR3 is TGTGCCAGCAGGGCTCCCCGGACAGGGACGAATGAGCAGTTCTTC. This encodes CASRAPRTGTNEQFF. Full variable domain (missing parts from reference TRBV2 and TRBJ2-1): EPEVTQTPSHQVTQMGQEVILRCVPISNHLYFYWYRQILGQKVEFLVSFYNNEISEKSEIFDDQFSVERPDGSNFTLKIRSTKLEDSAMYFCASRAPRTGTNEQFFGPGTRLTVL.

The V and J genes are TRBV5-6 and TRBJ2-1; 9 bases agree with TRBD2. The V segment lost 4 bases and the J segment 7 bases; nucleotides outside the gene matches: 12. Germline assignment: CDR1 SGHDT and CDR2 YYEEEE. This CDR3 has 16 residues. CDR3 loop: CASSLAGSGGQNEQFF. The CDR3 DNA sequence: TGTGCCAGCAGCCTAGCTGGTAGCGGGGGCCAGAATGAGCAGTTCTTC.

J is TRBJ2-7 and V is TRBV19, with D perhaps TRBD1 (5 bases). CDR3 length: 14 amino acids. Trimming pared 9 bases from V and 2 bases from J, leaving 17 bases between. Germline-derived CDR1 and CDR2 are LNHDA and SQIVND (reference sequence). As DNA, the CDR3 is TGTGCCAGCGAGAAGGGGCAGCCCCCCTACGAGCAGTACTTC. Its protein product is CASEKGQPPYEQYF.

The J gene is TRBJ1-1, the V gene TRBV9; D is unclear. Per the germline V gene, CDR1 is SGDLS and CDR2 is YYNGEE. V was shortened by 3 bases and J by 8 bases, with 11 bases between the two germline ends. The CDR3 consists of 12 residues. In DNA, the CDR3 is TGTGCCAGCAGCGAGAGCACGGGCGAAGCTTTCTTT. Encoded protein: CASSESTGEAFF.

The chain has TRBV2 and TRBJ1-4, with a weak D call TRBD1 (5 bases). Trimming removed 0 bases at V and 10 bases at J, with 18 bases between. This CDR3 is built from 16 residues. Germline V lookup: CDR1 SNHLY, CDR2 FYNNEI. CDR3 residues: CASSEAEQARVGKLFF. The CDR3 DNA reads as TGTGCCAGCAGTGAAGCCGAACAGGCGCGGGTAGGAAAACTGTTTTTT.

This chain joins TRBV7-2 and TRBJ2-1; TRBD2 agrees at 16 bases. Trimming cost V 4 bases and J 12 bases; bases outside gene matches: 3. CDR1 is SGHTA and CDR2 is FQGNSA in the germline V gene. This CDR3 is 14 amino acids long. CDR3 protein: CASSSGLAGGWQFF. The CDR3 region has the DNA TGTGCCAGCAGCTCGGGACTAGCGGGGGGGTGGCAGTTCTTC.

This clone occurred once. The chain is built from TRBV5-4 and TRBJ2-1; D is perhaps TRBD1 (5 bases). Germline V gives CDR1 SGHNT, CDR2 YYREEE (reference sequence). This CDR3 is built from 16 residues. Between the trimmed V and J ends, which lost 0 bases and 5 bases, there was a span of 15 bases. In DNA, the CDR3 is TGTGCCAGCAGCTTGGTAAGGGGTGTTACAGACAATGAGCAGTTCTTC. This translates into CASSLVRGVTDNEQFF.

The DNA for the CDR3 is TGTGCCAGCCTAGCGGGGCTAAATCAGCCCCAGCATTTT. Protein product: CASLAGLNQPQHF. The V gene is TRBV19, the J gene TRBJ1-5, with a possible D match to TRBD1 (5 bases). The CDR3 has 13 residues. From germline, CDR1 is LNHDA and CDR2 SQIVND (reference sequence). Trimming pared 9 bases from V and 4 bases from J, leaving 13 bases between. Drawing the rest from reference TRBV19 and TRBJ1-5, the complete variable domain is DGGITQSPKYLFRKEGQNVTLSCEQNLNHDAMYWYRQDPGQGLRLIYYSQIVNDFQKGDIAEGYSVSREKKESFPLTVTSAQKNPTAFYLCASLAGLNQPQHFGDGTRLSIL.

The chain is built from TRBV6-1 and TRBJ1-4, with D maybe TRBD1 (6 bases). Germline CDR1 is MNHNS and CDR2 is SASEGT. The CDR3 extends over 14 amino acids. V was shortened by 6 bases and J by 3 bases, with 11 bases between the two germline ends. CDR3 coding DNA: TGTGCCAGCAGCCCGGGGGCGGCTAATGAAAAACTGTTTTTT. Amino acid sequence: CASSPGAANEKLFF.

The CDR3, as DNA: TGTGCCAGCAGCTCCCATGTGGAGGGTGAGCAGTTCTTC. It yields the protein CASSSHVEGEQFF. The genes are TRBV11-2 and TRBJ2-1; D might be TRBD2 (6 bases). The CDR3 sequence is 13 residues long. Germline V gene lookup returns CDR1 SGHAT and CDR2 FQNNGV. Between the trimmed V and J ends, which lost 4 bases and 9 bases, there was a span of 13 bases.

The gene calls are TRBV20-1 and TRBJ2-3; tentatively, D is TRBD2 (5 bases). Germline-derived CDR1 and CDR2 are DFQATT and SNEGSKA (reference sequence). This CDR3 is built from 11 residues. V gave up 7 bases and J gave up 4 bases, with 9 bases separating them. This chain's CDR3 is CSERRADTQYF. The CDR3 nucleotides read TGCAGTGAAAGGCGGGCAGATACGCAGTATTTT.

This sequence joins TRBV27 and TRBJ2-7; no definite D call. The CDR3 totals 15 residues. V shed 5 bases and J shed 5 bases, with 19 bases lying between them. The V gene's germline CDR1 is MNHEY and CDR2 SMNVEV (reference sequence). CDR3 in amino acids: CASSHTLPQDDEQYF. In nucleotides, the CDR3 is TGTGCCAGCAGTCACACCCTCCCCCAAGACGACGAGCAGTACTTC.

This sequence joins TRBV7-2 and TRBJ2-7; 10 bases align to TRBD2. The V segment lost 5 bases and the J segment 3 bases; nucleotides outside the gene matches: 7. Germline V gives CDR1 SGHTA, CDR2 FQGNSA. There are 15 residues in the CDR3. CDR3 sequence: CASSITSGEIYEQYF. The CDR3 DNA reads TGTGCCAGCAGCATTACTAGCGGGGAAATCTACGAGCAGTACTTC.

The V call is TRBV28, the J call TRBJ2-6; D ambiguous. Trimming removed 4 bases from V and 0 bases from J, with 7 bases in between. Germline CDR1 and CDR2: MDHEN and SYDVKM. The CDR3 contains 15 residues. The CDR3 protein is CASSSWSSGANVLTF. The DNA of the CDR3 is TGTGCCAGCAGTTCCTGGAGCTCTGGGGCCAACGTCCTGACTTTC.

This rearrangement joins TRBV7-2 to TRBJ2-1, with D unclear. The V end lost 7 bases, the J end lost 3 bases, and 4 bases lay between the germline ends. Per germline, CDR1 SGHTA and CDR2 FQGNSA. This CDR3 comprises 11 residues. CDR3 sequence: CASTDYNEQFF. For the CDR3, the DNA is TGTGCCAGCACTGACTACAATGAGCAGTTCTTC.

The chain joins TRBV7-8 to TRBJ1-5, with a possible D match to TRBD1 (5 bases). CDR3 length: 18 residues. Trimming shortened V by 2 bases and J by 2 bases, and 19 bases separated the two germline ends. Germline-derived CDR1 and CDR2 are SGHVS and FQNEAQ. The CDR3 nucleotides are TGTGCCAGCAGCTTACAGGGTGGCAATACAGGAGGCAATCAGCCCCAGCATTTT. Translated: CASSLQGGNTGGNQPQHF. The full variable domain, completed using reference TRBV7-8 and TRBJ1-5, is GAGVSQSPRYKVAKRGQDVALRCDPISGHVSLFWYQQALGQGPEFLTYFQNEAQLDKSGLPSDRFFAERPEGSVSTLKIQRTQQEDSAVYLCASSLQGGNTGGNQPQHFGDGTRLSIL.

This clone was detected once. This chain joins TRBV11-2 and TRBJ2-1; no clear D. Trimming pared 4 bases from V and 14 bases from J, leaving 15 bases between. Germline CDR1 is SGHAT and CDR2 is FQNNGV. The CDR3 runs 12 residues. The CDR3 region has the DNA TGTGCCAGCAGCTCTTCGATGCAAGAGGAGTTCTTC. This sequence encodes CASSSSMQEEFF.

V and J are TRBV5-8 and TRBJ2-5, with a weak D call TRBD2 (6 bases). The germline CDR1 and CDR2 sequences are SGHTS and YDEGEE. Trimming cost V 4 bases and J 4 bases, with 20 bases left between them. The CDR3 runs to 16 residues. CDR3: CASSRGQTSLLETQYF. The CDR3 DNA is TGTGCCAGCAGCCGTGGCCAGACTAGTTTGCTAGAGACCCAGTACTTC.

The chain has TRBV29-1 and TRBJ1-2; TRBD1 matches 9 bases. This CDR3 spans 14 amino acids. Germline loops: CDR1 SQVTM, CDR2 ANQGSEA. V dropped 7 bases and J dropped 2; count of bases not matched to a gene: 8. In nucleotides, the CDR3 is TGCAGCGCCAACCGGGACAGGGCCAACTATGGCTACACCTTC. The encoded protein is CSANRDRANYGYTF.

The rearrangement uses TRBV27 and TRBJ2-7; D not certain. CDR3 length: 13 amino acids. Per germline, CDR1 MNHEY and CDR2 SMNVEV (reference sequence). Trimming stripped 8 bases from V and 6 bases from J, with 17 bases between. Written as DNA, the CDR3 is TGTGCCAGCCAATCGGGTGAGCGCGGCGAGCAGTACTTC. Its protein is CASQSGERGEQYF.

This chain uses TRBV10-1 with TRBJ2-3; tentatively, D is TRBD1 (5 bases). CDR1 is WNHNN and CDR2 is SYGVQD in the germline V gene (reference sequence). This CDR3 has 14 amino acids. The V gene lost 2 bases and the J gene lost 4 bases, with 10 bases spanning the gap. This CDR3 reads CASSERGEADTQYF. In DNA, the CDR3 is TGCGCCAGCAGTGAGAGGGGTGAGGCAGATACGCAGTATTTT.

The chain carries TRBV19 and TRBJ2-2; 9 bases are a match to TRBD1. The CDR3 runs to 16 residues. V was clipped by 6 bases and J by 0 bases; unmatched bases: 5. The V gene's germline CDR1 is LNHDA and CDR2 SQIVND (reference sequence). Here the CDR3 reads CASRPRQGANTGELFF. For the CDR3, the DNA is TGTGCCAGTAGGCCTAGACAGGGGGCGAACACCGGGGAGCTGTTTTTT.